The T cell receptor (beta chain) under discussion was sequenced for a study of shared clonotypes between healthy human individuals. On the study more broadly: In total, the donors were two women and a few men aged 18 to 49.

Trimming removed 2 bases from V and 0 bases from J; junction bases left unmatched: 2. In germline, CDR1 is SGHAT, CDR2 FQNNGV. This CDR3 is built from 15 residues. Study-level findings and limits: Naive CD4 clonotype sharing across four donors was 4.5% to 6%.

Points on this clone: Its antigen is undetermined.

This table comes from immunoSEQ multiplex PCR, and its TCRdb copy is limited to in-frame clones, with some not included. The repertoire holds millions of clones, 85% to 95% seen once, with 0.1% to 0.15% in the top ten. V gene TRBV11-2 combines with J gene TRBJ2-7; the match to TRBD1 covers 9 bases. Sequenced sample: naive CD4+ T cells sorted from blood. The subset here: CD45RA+ positively selected. This receptor was obtained from a man between 18 and 35 years old in good health. The CDR3 DNA is TGTGCCAGCAGCTTACGACAGGGGGGCTCCTACGAGCAGTACTTC. It codes for CASSLRQGGSYEQYF.